The sample holds a few counts of the clone carrying this TCR beta chain. One junction end disagrees with the germline gene, perhaps due to a read error. CDR1 and CDR2 (germline): SGHTS, YDEGEE. The CDR3 consists of 17 residues. This sample is drawn from a study of tumor-infiltrating lymphocytes in primary liver carcinoma. Whole-study context: Sequencing of the samples generated roughly 3.65 to 8 million productive TCRbeta reads, with similar yields across tissue types.

Constant-region priming of 500 to 550 ng total RNA yielded TCR beta cDNA. For TCR beta, libraries were produced by three nested multiplex PCR rounds using slightly modified ARM-PCR. The opening two PCR rounds, roughly 11 cycles each, paired TRBV1-TRBV30 forward primers with a C-beta reverse primer. TCRdb independently ran MiXCR on the multiplex PCR reads; one entry per CDR3 protein. Of about 190,000 distinct CDR3 sequences detected, approximately 86% appear once; the ten largest clones hold 15% to 20%. Co-extraction yielded RNA and DNA from 20-30 mg of unsorted bulk tissue. Patients showed chronic HBV infection and an absence of prior treatment.

The sequence was obtained from a man aged 40-50 years with primary liver carcinoma and hepatitis B virus infection. Sequenced: tumor tissue from primary liver carcinoma. The chain is built from TRBV5-8 and TRBJ2-3; TRBD2 matches at 8 bases. DNA of the CDR3: TGTGCCAACAGCCCGACCGGGACTAGTGGGAGTGGAGATACGCAGTACTTT. Its translation is CANSPTGTSGSGDTQYF.